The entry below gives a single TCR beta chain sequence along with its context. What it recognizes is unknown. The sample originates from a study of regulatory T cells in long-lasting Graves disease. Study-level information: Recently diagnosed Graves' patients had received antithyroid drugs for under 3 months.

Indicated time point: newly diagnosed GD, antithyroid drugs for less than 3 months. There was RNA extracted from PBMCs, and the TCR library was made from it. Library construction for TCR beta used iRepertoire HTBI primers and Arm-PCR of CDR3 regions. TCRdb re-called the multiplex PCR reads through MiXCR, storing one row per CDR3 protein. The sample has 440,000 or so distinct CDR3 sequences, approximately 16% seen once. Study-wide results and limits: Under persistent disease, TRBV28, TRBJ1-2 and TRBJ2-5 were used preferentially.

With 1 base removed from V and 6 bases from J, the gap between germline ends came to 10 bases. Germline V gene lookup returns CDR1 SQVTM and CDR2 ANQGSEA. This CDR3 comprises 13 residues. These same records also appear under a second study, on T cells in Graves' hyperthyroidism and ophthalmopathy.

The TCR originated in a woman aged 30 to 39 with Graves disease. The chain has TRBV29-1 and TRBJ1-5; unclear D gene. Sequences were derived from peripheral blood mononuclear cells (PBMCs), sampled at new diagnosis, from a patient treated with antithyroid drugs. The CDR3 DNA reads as TGCAGCGTTGAAGGGCAGTCCGGTCAGCCCCAGCATTTT. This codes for CSVEGQSGQPQHF.